This T cell receptor beta chain was profiled in a study of blood T cell repertoires in COVID-19. About the study: There were acute and convalescent COVID-19 samples, and they came from the United States, Italy and Spain. T cells, B-cell-depleted T cells, or PBMCs supplied cDNA or gDNA.

In the source study's methods: Estimation of nucleated cell counts was performed using reference gene primer amplification. Data came from immunoSEQ multiplex PCR; TCRdb stores just in-frame clones and leaves some out. V, J and clone size reflect that table, while D and trimming were determined from the DNA. This table holds 88,000 or so clones, approximately 86% found once. Germline values: CDR1 LGHNA, CDR2 YSLEER. CDR3 size: 16 residues. Trimming stripped 4 bases from V and 6 bases from J, with 18 bases between. The chain carries TRBV4-3 and TRBJ2-2; D unresolved. What was sequenced was peripheral blood. This TCR derives from a man between 60 and 75 years old with acute or convalescent COVID-19. CDR3 nucleotides: TGCGCCAGCAGCCCACAGCCAACAATAAGTGCCGGGGAGCTGTTTTTT. This encodes CASSPQPTISAGELFF.